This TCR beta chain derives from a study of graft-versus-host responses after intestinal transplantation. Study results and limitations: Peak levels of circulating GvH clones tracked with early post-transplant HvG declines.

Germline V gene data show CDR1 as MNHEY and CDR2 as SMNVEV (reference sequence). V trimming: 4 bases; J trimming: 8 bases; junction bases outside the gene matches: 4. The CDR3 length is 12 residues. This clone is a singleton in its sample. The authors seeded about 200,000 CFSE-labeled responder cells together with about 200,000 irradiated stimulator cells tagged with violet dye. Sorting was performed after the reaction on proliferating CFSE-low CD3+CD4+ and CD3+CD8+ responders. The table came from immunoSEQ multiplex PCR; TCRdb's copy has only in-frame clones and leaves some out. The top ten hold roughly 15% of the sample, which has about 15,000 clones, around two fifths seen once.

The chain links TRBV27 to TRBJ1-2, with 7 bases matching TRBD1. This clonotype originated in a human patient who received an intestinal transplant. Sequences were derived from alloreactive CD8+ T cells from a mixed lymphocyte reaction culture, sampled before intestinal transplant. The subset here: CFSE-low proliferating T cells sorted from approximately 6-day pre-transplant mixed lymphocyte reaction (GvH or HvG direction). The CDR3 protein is CASSSQGGGYTF. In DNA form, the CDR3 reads TGTGCCAGCAGTTCGCAGGGGGGAGGCTACACCTTC.